This entry concerns a single T cell receptor beta chain. The data were taken from a study of T cell clones after liver transplantation. On the study more broadly: In this trial, immunosuppression withdrawal was attempted within 2 years of liver transplant. Post-transplant blood was tracked for graft-donor-reactive T cell clones identified in a pre-transplant mixed lymphocyte reaction. As an antigen-independent comparator, third-party-reactive TCRbeta sequences came from pre-transplant mixed lymphocyte reactions.

V gave up 6 bases and J gave up 3 bases, with 11 bases separating them. The CDR3 extends over 14 amino acids. Germline assignment: CDR1 SGHVS and CDR2 FQNEAQ. Produced via immunoSEQ multiplex PCR; TCRdb's table is partial and in-frame only. The sample holds tens of thousands of clones, 90% seen once. Unstimulated PBMCs were sorted into CD3+CD4+ and CD3+CD8+ populations. The starting material was CD4+ T cells from blood, obtained before liver transplant. This TCR was sampled from a human donor who received a liver transplant. This rearrangement joins TRBV7-8 to TRBJ2-2; no firm D call. CDR3 nucleotides: TGTGCCAGCAGTTCCTTCGGGTACACCGGGGAGCTGTTTTTT. Its translation is CASSSFGYTGELFF.